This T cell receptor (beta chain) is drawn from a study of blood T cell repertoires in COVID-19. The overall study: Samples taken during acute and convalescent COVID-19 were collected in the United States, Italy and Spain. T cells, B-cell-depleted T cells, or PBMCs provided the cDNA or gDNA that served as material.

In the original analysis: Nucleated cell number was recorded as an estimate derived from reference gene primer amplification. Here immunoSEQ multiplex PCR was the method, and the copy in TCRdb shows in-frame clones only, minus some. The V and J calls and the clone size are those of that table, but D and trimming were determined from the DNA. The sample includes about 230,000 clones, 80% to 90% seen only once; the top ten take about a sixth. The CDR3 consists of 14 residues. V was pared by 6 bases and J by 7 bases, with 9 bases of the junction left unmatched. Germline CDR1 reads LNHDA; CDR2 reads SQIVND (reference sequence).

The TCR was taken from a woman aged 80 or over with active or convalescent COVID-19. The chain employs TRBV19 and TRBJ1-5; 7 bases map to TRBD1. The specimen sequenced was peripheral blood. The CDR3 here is CASRTQGPQQPQHF. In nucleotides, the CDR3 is TGTGCCAGTAGGACACAGGGGCCCCAACAGCCCCAGCATTTT.